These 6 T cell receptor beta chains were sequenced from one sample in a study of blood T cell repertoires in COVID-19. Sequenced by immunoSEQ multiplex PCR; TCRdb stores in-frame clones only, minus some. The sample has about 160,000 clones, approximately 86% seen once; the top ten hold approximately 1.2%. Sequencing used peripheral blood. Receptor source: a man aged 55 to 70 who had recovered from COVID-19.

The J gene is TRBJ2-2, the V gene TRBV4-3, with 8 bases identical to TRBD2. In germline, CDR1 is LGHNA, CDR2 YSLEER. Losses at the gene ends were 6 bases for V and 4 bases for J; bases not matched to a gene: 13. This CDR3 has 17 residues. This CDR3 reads CASSLNFGGAATGELFF. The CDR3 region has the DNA TGCGCCAGCAGTCTTAACTTCGGGGGGGCCGCCACCGGGGAGCTGTTTTTT.

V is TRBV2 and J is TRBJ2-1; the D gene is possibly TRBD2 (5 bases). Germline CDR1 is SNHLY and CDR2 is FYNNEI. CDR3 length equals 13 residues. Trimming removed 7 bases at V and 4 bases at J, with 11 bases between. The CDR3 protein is CASIRGQYNEQFF. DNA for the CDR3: TGTGCCAGCATTCGCGGGCAGTACAATGAGCAGTTCTTC.

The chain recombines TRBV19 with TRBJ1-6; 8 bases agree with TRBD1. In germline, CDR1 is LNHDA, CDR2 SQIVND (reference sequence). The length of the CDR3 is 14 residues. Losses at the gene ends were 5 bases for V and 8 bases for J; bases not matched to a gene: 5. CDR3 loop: CASSYAGGDSPLHF. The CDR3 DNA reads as TGTGCCAGTAGTTATGCAGGGGGCGATTCACCCCTCCACTTT.

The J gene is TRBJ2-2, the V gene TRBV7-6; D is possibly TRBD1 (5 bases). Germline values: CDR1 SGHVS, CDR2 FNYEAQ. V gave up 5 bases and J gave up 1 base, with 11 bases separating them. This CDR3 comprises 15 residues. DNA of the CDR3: TGTGCCAGCAGCCCCCTCGGACAGAACACCGGGGAGCTGTTTTTT. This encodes CASSPLGQNTGELFF. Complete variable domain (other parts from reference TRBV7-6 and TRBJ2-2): GAGVSQSPRYKVTKRGQDVALRCDPISGHVSLYWYRQALGQGPEFLTYFNYEAQQDKSGLPNDRFSAERPEGSISTLTIQRTEQRDSAMYRCASSPLGQNTGELFFGEGSRLTVL.

The CDR3 loop is CAWNRQGGGNTIYF. The CDR3 nucleotides read TGTGCCTGGAATAGGCAGGGAGGGGGAAACACCATATATTTT. This rearrangement joins TRBV30 to TRBJ1-3, with D possibly matching TRBD1 (5 bases). Trimming removed 4 bases at V and 4 bases at J, with 14 bases between. The CDR3 sequence is 14 residues long. Germline CDR1 GTSNPN, CDR2 SVGIG (reference sequence).

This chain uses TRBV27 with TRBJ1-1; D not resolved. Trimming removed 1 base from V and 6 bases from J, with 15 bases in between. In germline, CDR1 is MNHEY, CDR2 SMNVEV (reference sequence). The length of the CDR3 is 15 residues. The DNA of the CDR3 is TGTGCCAGCAGTTTATATTCGTCCGAGGGCTCTGAAGCTTTCTTT. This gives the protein CASSLYSSEGSEAFF.